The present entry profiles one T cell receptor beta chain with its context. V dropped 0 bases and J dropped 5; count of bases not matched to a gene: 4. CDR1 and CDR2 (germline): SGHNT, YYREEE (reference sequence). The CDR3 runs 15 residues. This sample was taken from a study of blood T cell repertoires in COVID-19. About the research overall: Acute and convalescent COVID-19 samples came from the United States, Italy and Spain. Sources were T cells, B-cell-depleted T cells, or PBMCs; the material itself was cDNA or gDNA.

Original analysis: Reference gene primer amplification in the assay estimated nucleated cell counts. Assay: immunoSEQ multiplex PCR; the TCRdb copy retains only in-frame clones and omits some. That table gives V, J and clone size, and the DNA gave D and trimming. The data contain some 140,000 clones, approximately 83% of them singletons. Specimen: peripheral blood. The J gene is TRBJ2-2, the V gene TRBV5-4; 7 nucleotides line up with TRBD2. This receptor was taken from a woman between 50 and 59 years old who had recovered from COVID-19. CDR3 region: CASSLGGSFTGELFF. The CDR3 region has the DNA TGTGCCAGCAGCTTGGGCGGGAGTTTTACCGGGGAGCTGTTTTTT.